Shown below are 5 T cell receptor beta chains from a single sample sequenced in a study of cytomegalovirus exposure and HLA in healthy donors. The PCR employed 60 Vbeta primers together with 13 Jbeta primers. Measured with immunoSEQ multiplex PCR; TCRdb has only the in-frame clones, and not every one. This table holds 150,000 to 200,000 clones, approximately 81% found once. The sample taken for sequencing was PBMCs. The receptors derive from a man between 18 and 35 years old in good health and CMV-seronegative.

The chain couples TRBV30 to TRBJ1-3; no firm D call. V lost 4 bases to trimming and J lost 0 bases, with 10 bases between them. Germline CDR1 and CDR2: GTSNPN and SVGIG (reference sequence). The CDR3 is made up of 14 amino acids. The CDR3 sequence: CAWTPLASGNTIYF. DNA of the CDR3: TGTGCCTGGACCCCTTTGGCCTCTGGAAACACCATATATTTT.

V is TRBV5-5 and J is TRBJ2-5, with D possibly TRBD1 on 5 matching bases. Germline V gives CDR1 SGHKS, CDR2 YYEKEE (reference sequence). V lost 7 bases to trimming and J lost 6 bases, with 7 bases between them. This CDR3 has 10 residues. Here the CDR3 DNA reads TGTGCCAGCGGGGCGAAGACCCAGTACTTC. It is translated as CASGAKTQYF.

This clone showed up just once. The V and J genes are TRBV7-9 and TRBJ1-1, with unresolved D. CDR1 is SEHNR, CDR2 FQNEAQ, per germline (reference sequence). There are 15 residues in the CDR3. V lost 4 bases to trimming and J lost 1 base, with 13 bases between them. The DNA for the CDR3 is TGTGCCAGCAGCTCAAGACTAGCACCGAACACTGAAGCTTTCTTT. Amino acid sequence: CASSSRLAPNTEAFF.

V usage is TRBV2 and J usage is TRBJ1-2, with a possible D match to TRBD1 (5 bases). Germline V CDR1 and CDR2: SNHLY, FYNNEI. The germline V and J ends were trimmed by 5 bases and 4 bases, with 14 bases remaining between them. This CDR3 comprises 14 residues. The DNA of the CDR3 is TGTGCCAGCAGTCGCGGGGGGTCCGGCTATGGCTACACCTTC. Its protein is CASSRGGSGYGYTF.

V is TRBV27 and J is TRBJ2-1, with D unresolved. Deletions cut 2 bases from V and 8 bases from J, with 16 bases between. The CDR3 has 15 amino acids. The germline CDR1 and CDR2 sequences are MNHEY and SMNVEV (reference sequence). The DNA of the CDR3 is TGTGCCAGCAGTTTAGTGGGTGGTACCGGGTATGAGCAGTTCTTC. Its translation: CASSLVGGTGYEQFF.